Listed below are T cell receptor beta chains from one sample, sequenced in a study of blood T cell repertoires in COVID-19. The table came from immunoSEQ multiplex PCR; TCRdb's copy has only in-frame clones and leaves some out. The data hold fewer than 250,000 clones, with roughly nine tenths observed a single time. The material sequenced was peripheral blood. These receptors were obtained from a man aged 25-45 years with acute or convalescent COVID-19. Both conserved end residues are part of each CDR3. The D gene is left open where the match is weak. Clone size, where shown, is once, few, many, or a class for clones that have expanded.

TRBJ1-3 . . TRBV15 TGTGCCACCAGCAGAGAGTTATTTGACACCATATATTTT CATSRELFDTIYF
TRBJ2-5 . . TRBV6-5 TGTGCCAGCAGTTACGGGGGACGGGGCGGAGGGGTGACCCAGTACTTC CASSYGGRGGGVTQYF
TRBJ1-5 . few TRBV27 TGTGCCAGCAGTTTGAGCGGGGTCTCGAATCAGCCCCAGCATTTT CASSLSGVSNQPQHF
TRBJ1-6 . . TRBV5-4 TGTGCCAGCAGCACGGACAGTGGAATGACACCCCTCCACTTT CASSTDSGMTPLHF
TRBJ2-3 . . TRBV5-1 TGCGCCAGCAGCTTAATCCCTAGCACAGATACGCAGTATTTT CASSLIPSTDTQYF
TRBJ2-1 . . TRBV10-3 TGTGCCATCAGTGGCGATGATGAGCAGTTCTTC CAISGDDEQFF
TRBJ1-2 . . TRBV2 TGTGCCAGCAGTAAACAGGGACCGACGAACTATGGCTACACCTTC CASSKQGPTNYGYTF
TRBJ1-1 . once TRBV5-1 TGCGCCAGCAGCTGGGGGCCCCTGGGTACGATTCCTGAAGCTTTCTTT CASSWGPLGTIPEAFF
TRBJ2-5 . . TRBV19 TGTGCCAGTAGTTTATACGTGGGGCGGGAGACCCAGTACTTC CASSLYVGRETQYF
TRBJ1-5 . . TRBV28 TGTGCCAGCAGTTCCCCCAGGGTCACTAGCAATCAGCCCCAGCATTTT CASSSPRVTSNQPQHF
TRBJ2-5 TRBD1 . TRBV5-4 TGTGCCAGCAGCTTGGATGGACAGGGGATTCAGTACTTC CASSLDGQGIQYF
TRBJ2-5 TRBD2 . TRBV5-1 TGCGCCAGCAGTGAAGCTTCGGGGAGGGCCCAAGAGACCCAGTACTTC CASSEASGRAQETQYF
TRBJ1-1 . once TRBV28 TGTGCCAGCAGTCCCCAATTGACACGGGCTTTCTTT CASSPQLTRAFF
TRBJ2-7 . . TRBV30 TGTGCCTGGGGCCCTACGGTGGTGGGGCTATATGGTGAGCAGTACTTC CAWGPTVVGLYGEQYF
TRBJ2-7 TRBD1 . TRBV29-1 TGCAGCGCCTCACCCGGGACAGGGGTCGAGCAGTACTTC CSASPGTGVEQYF
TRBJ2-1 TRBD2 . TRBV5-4 TGTGCCAGCAGCGGACGGACTAGCGGCATTCTCTACAATGAGCAGTTCTTC CASSGRTSGILYNEQFF
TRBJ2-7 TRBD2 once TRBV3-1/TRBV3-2 TGTGCCAGCAGCCAAGATGTCGCTAGCGGGGGGCTCTACGAGCAGTACTTC CASSQDVASGGLYEQYF
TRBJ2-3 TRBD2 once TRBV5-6 TGTGCCAGCAGCCCGACACCTAGCGGGCGCACAGATACGCAGTATTTT CASSPTPSGRTDTQYF
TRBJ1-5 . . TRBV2 TGTGCCAGCAGTGTCGTTATTGGGGGGGGGAGTCAGCCCCAGCATTTT CASSVVIGGGSQPQHF
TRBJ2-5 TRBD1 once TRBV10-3 TGTGCCATCAGAACAGGGGGCGGGTCAGAGACCCAGTACTTC CAIRTGGGSETQYF
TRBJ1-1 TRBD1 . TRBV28 TGTGCCAGCAGTTCATCCGACAGGGTGAACACTGAAGCTTTCTTT CASSSSDRVNTEAFF
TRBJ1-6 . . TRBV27 TGTGCCAGCAGTGCCCAGGGAATGGGTTATTCACCCCTCCACTTT CASSAQGMGYSPLHF
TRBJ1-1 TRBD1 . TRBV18 TGTGCCAGCTCACGTATCGGACAGGGGGCGTCGAACACTGAAGCTTTCTTT CASSRIGQGASNTEAFF
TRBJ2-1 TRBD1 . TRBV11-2 TGTGCCAGCAGCTTTGTTATGGCAGGGGGCAATGAGCAGTTCTTC CASSFVMAGGNEQFF
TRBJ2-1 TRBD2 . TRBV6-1 TGTGCCAGCAGTGGGGGACTAGCGGGGGGTTACAATGAGCAGTTCTTC CASSGGLAGGYNEQFF
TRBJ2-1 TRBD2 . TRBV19 TGTGCCAGTCGAGACACGTCTAGCGGGAGTGGGGAGCAGTTCTTC CASRDTSSGSGEQFF
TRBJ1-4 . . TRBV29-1 TGCAGCGTCGCTACAGATCTAGAAAAACTGTTTTTT CSVATDLEKLFF
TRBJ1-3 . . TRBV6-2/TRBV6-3 TGTGCCAGCAGTTCTCGGACAGTCTCTGGAAACACCATATATTTT CASSSRTVSGNTIYF
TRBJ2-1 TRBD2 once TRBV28 TGTGCCAGCAGTTTACCCAAACTAGCGGCTGGGTACAATGAGCAGTTCTTC CASSLPKLAAGYNEQFF
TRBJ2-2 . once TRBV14 TGTGCCAGCAGCCCTAACAGGGTCCACACCGGGGAGCTGTTTTTT CASSPNRVHTGELFF
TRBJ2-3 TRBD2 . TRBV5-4 TGTGCCAGCCTCCAGCGGGAATCAGATACGCAGTATTTT CASLQRESDTQYF
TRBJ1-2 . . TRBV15 TGTGCCACCGGGAGACCAGATGGCTACACCTTC CATGRPDGYTF
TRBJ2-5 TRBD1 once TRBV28 TGTGCCAGCAGTTCCCGGGACAGGGATGTAGAGACCCAGTACTTC CASSSRDRDVETQYF
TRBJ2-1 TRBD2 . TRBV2 TGTGCCAGCAGTGTTGGCGGGAGCGCGAATGAGCAGTTCTTC CASSVGGSANEQFF
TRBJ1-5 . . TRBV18 TGTGCCAGCTCACCTGGGCCCGCGGGGGGTCAGCCCCAGCATTTT CASSPGPAGGQPQHF
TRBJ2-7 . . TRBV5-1 TGCGCCAGCAGAAACCCAGGAACCTACGAGCAGTACTTC CASRNPGTYEQYF
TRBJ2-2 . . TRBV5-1 TGCGCCAGCAGCTTGGGAGCGGGTACCGGGGAGCTGTTTTTT CASSLGAGTGELFF
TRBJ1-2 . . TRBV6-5 TGTGCCAGCAGGTCCAGCAGGGATAACTATGGCTACACCTTC CASRSSRDNYGYTF
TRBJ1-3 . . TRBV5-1 TGCGCCAGCAGCTTGGCCGGAGGGTCGGCTGGAAACACCATATATTTT CASSLAGGSAGNTIYF
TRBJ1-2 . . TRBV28 TGTGCCAGCAGTTTTCTTCCCGGGGATGGCTACACCTTC CASSFLPGDGYTF
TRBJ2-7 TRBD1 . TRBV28 TGTGCCAGCAACCTCCGGGACAGGGCTATGTACTTC CASNLRDRAMYF
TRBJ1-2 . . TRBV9 TGTGCCAGCAGCGTAGCGGCGGGGGGCGACTATGGCTACACCTTC CASSVAAGGDYGYTF
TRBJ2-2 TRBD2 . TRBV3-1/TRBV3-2 TGTGCCAGCAGCCAAGCTAGGGCGACTAGCGGGAGGGCCATCGGGGAGCTGTTTTTT CASSQARATSGRAIGELFF
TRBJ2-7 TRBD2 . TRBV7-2 TGTGCCAGCAGCTTAGAACTAGCGGCCTACGAGCAGTACTTC CASSLELAAYEQYF
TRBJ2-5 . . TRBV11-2 TGTGCCAGCAGCCGGGGGTGGTCAGAGACCCAGTACTTC CASSRGWSETQYF
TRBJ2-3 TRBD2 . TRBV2 TGTGCCAGCAGTGAAAGACCAGGGAGGGTTACAGATACGCAGTATTTT CASSERPGRVTDTQYF
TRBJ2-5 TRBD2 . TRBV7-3 TGTGCCAGCAGCTTACTAGCGGGGGCAGAGACCCAGTACTTC CASSLLAGAETQYF
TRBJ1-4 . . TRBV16 TGTGCCAGCAGCCAAAGCAGACTTCGGAATGAAAAACTGTTTTTT CASSQSRLRNEKLFF
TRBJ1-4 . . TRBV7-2 TGTGCCAGCAGCTTAACAGGGATGCATGAAAAACTGTTTTTT CASSLTGMHEKLFF
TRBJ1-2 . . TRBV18 TGTGCCAGCTCACCACTGGGCGATTGGAGGACCTTC CASSPLGDWRTF
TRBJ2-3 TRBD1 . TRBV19 TGTGCCACCCCCCCCGGTTTGGGACAGGCCTTTACGAACACAGATACGCAGTATTTT CATPPGLGQAFTNTDTQYF
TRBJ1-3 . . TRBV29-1 TGCAGCGTTTCCGGGAGGCGAAACACCATATATTTT CSVSGRRNTIYF
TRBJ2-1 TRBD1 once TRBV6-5 TGTGCCAGCAGTGACTCACCGGGGACAGGGCGGCAGTTCTTC CASSDSPGTGRQFF
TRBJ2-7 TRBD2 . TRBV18 TGTGCCAGCTCACCTGGAATATTGTGGGAGGGATCGTACGAGCAGTACTTC CASSPGILWEGSYEQYF